This entry is about one TCR beta chain. Under the authors' procedure: Amplifying reference gene primers gave estimates of nucleated cell counts. The table came from immunoSEQ multiplex PCR; TCRdb's copy has only in-frame clones and leaves some out. That table furnishes V, J and clone size, whereas the DNA furnished D and trimming. The sample carries about 100,000 clones, more than 75% recorded once. These data originate in a study of blood T cell repertoires in COVID-19. Study-level background: Both acute and convalescent COVID-19 samples were obtained from the United States, Italy and Spain. The cDNA or gDNA used as material had been derived from T cells, B-cell-depleted T cells, or PBMCs.

This CDR3 has 17 residues. V gave up 1 base and J gave up 0 bases, with 16 bases separating them. Germline loops: CDR1 GTSNPN, CDR2 SVGIG (reference sequence). The TCR was taken from a human donor in a cohort sampled during active COVID-19. The sequencing input was peripheral blood. The chain links TRBV30 to TRBJ2-1; D is ambiguous. The chain's CDR3 is CAWSGLFTFSSYNEQFF. The CDR3 DNA sequence: TGTGCCTGGAGTGGTCTTTTTACTTTTAGCTCCTACAATGAGCAGTTCTTC.